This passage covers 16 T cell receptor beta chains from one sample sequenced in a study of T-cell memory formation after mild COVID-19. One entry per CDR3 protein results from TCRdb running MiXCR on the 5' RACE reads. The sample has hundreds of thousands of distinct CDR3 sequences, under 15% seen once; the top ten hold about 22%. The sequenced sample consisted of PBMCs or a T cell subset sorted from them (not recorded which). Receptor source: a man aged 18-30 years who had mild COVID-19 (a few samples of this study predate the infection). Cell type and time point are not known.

The CDR3 spells CASSVTGHSGNTIYF. The CDR3 DNA is TGTGCCAGTAGTGTTACGGGCCACTCTGGAAACACCATATATTTT. The V call is TRBV19, the J call TRBJ1-3; no clear D gene. The CDR3 is 15 amino acids. Trimming left V 5 bases short and J 0 bases short, with 11 bases between. CDR1 is LNHDA and CDR2 is SQIVND in the germline V gene (reference sequence).

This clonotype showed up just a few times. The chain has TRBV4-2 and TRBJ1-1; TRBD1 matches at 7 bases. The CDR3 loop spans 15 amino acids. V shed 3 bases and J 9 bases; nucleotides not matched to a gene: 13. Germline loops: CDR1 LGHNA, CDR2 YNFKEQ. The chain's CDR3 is CASSQDRDRGFKAFF. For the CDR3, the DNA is TGTGCCAGCAGCCAGGACCGGGACAGAGGATTCAAAGCTTTCTTT.

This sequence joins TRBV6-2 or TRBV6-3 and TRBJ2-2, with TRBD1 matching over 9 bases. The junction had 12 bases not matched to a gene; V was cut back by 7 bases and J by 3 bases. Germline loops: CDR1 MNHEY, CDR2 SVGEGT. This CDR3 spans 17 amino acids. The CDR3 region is CASNLGQGSFDTGELFF. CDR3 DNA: TGTGCCAGCAACTTAGGACAGGGGTCGTTTGACACCGGGGAGCTGTTTTTT.

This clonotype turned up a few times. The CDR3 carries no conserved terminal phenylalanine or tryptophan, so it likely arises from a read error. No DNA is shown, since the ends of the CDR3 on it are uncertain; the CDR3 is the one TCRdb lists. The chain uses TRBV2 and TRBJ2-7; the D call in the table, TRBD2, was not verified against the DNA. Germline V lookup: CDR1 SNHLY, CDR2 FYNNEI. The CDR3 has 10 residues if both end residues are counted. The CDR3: CASSVFRGPI.

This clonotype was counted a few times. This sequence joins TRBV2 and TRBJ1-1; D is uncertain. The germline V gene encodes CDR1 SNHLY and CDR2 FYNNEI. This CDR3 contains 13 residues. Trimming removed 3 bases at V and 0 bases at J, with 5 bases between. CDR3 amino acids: CASSEVVNTEAFF. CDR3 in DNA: TGTGCCAGCAGTGAGGTAGTGAACACTGAAGCTTTCTTT.

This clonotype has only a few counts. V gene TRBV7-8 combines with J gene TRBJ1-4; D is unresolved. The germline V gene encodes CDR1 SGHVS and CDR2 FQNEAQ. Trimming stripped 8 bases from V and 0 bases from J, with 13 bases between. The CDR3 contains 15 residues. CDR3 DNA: TGTGCCAGCCGGGGATTTGGGACAACTAATGAAAAACTGTTTTTT. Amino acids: CASRGFGTTNEKLFF.

This CDR3 is CASADAGSTNEKLFF. Here the CDR3 DNA reads TGCGCCAGCGCGGACGCGGGATCAACTAATGAAAAACTGTTTTTT. The chain has TRBV4-1 and TRBJ1-4, with D hard to call. Germline V lookup: CDR1 MGHRA, CDR2 YSYEKL. The V end was cut by 8 bases, the J end by 0 bases, with 13 bases between. The CDR3 runs to 15 residues.

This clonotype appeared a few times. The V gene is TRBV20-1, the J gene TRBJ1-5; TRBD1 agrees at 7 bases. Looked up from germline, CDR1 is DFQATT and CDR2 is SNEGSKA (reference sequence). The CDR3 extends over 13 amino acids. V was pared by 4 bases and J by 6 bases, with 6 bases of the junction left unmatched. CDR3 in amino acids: CSAILAGGQPQHF. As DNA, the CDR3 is TGCAGTGCTATTTTGGCAGGGGGTCAGCCCCAGCATTTT.

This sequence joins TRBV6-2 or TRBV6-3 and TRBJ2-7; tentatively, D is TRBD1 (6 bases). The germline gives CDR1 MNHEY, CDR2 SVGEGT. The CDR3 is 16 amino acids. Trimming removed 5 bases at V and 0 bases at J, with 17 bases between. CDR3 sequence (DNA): TGTGCCAGCAGTCCCCCCAGGGGATCCCTCTCCTACGAGCAGTACGTC. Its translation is CASSPPRGSLSYEQYV.

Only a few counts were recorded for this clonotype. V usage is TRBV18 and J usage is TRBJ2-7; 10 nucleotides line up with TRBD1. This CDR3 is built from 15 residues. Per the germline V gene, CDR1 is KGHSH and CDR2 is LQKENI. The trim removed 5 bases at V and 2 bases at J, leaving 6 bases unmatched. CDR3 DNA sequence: TGTGCCAGCTCAGATGACAGGGGGCGAACCTACGAGCAGTACGTC. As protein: CASSDDRGRTYEQYV.

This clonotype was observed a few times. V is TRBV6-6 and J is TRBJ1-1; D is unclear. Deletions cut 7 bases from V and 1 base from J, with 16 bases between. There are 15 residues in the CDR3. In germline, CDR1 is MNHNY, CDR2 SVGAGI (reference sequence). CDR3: CASTDKRGSNTEAFF. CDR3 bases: TGTGCCAGCACCGACAAGAGAGGATCGAACACTGAAGCTTTCTTT.

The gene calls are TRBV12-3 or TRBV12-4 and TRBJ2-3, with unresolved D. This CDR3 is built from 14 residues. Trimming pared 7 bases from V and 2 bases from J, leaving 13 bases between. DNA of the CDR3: TGTGCCAGCACCTTGGGCTCGAACACAGATACGCAGTATTTT. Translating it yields CASTLGSNTDTQYF.

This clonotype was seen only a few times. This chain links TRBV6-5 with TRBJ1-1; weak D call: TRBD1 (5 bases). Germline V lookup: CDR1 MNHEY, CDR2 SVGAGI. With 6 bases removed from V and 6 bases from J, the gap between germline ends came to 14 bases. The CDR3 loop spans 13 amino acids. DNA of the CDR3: TGTGCCAGCAGGCCCAGGGTATGGGCTGAAGCTTTCTTT. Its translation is CASRPRVWAEAFF.

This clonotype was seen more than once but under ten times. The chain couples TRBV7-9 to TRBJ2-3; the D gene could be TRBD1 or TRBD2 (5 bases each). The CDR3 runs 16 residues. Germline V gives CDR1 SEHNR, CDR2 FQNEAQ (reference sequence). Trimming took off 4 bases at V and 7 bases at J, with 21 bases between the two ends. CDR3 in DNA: TGTGCCAGCAGCTCCAGGGAGCTAGTCCCCCAAAATACGCAGTATTTT. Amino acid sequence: CASSSRELVPQNTQYF.

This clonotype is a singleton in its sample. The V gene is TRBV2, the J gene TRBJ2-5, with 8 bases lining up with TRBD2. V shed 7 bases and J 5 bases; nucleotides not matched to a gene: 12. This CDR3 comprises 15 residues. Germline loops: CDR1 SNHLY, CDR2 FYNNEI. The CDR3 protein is CASILARGVVETQYF. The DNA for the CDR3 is TGTGCCAGCATCTTGGCGCGGGGGGTCGTGGAGACCCAGTACTTC.

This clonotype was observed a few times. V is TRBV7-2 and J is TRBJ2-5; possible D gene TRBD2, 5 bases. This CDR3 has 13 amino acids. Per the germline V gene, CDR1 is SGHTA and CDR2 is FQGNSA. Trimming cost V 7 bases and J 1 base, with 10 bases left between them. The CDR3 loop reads CASTSGIQETQYF. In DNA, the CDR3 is TGTGCCAGCACCTCGGGGATCCAAGAGACCCAGTACTTC.